This T cell receptor (beta chain) was documented in a study of T cell responses to AZD1222 COVID-19 vaccine. Turning to this clone: Its specificity is not known.

Whole-study results and caveats: Breadth and depth of Spike-specific TCRs rose after two AZD1222 doses.

The repertoire was sequenced with immunoSEQ multiplex PCR; TCRdb's copy has only in-frame clones and lacks some. This table has about 150,000 clones, more than 80% appearing once. Trimming at V came to 0 bases and at J to 5 bases, leaving 11 bases not matched to a gene. The germline gives CDR1 GTSNPN, CDR2 SVGIG (reference sequence). This CDR3 is built from 16 residues. This rearrangement joins TRBV30 to TRBJ2-3, with 7 bases that match TRBD1. This specimen was peripheral blood, taken on day 0 of AZD1222 vaccination. The TCR originated in an adult in good health. The CDR3 coding sequence is TGTGCCTGGAGTGTAAGGGGGCGAGGGGTTATAGATACGCAGTATTTT. As protein: CAWSVRGRGVIDTQYF.